One and the same sample provided the 30 T cell receptor beta chains below, sequenced in a study of T cells in Graves' hyperthyroidism and ophthalmopathy. It was RNA transcripts that yielded the amplified TCR beta CDR3 regions. First-round RT-PCR targeting the TCR CDR3 was performed with the HTBI primer set. MiXCR was run by TCRdb on the multiplex PCR reads, yielding one entry per CDR3 protein. The sample carries 300,000 to 400,000 distinct CDR3 sequences, around a sixth recorded once. The sample comprised blood. Receptors were obtained from a woman between 45 and 65 years old with Graves' hyperthyroidism.

On this clonotype: This sequence may be a read error, since a much larger clone differs from it by one base. CDR3 sequence (DNA): TGTGCCAGCAGCATCGGGCCTGGGGGCTACACCTTC. Translated, it gives CASSIGPGGYTF. The V call is TRBV3-1, the J call TRBJ1-2; D remains ambiguous. The germline gives CDR1 LGHDT, CDR2 YNNKEL (reference sequence). With 5 bases removed from V and 8 bases from J, the gap between germline ends came to 12 bases. The CDR3 covers 12 residues. Full variable domain (remainder filled in from reference TRBV3-1 and TRBJ1-2): DTAVSQTPKYLVTQMGNDKSIKCEQNLGHDTMYWYKQDSKKFLKIMFSYNNKELIINETVPNRFSPKSPDKAHLNLHINSLELGDSAVYFCASSIGPGGYTFGSGTRLTVV.

At least ten counts were recorded for this clonotype. The chain has TRBV18 and TRBJ2-1; 8 bases are shared with TRBD1. This CDR3 is built from 15 residues. Germline CDR1 KGHSH, CDR2 LQKENI. Losses at the gene ends were 0 bases for V and 8 bases for J; bases not matched to a gene: 6. CDR3 sequence reads: CASSPPTGAGDEQFF. As DNA, the CDR3 is TGTGCCAGCTCACCACCGACAGGGGCTGGGGATGAGCAGTTCTTC.

This clonotype was found many times. The chain combines TRBV7-9 with TRBJ1-2; tentatively, D is TRBD1 (5 bases). This CDR3 is 13 amino acids long. The V and J ends lost 5 bases and 6 bases respectively, with 13 bases between them. Looked up from germline, CDR1 is SEHNR and CDR2 is FQNEAQ (reference sequence). The CDR3 nucleotides are TGTGCCAGCAGCCTCGGGGGGAGCGATGGCTACACCTTC. Residues: CASSLGGSDGYTF.

This clonotype occurred many times. V and J are TRBV2 and TRBJ2-1; TRBD2 matches 7 bases. This CDR3 has 13 amino acids. Germline V lookup: CDR1 SNHLY, CDR2 FYNNEI. J gave up 7 bases and V 11 bases, and 11 bases lay outside the gene matches. Here the CDR3 reads CAAGTNGGNEQFF. In DNA form, the CDR3 reads TGTGCCGCCGGGACTAATGGCGGAAATGAGCAGTTCTTC. Full variable domain (remainder filled in from reference TRBV2 and TRBJ2-1): EPEVTQTPSHQVTQMGQEVILRCVPISNHLYFYWYRQILGQKVEFLVSFYNNEISEKSEIFDDQFSVERPDGSNFTLKIRSTKLEDSAMYFCAAGTNGGNEQFFGPGTRLTVL.

Concerning this clonotype itself: A much larger clone lies a single base off, so this may be a read error. As the CDR3 is not closed by the conserved phenylalanine or tryptophan, this likely results from a read error. The chain links TRBV28 to TRBJ1-2; D possibly corresponds to TRBD1 (6 bases). From germline, CDR1 is MDHEN and CDR2 SYDVKM. The CDR3 consists of 14 residues. Trimming took 6 bases from V and 4 from J, leaving 15 bases between them. In DNA, the CDR3 is TGTGCCAGCAGAGAACAGGGAGCGCTCTATGGCTACACCCTC. This gives the protein CASREQGALYGYTL.

This clonotype turned up a few times. This chain uses TRBV2 with TRBJ2-1; 7 nucleotides agree with TRBD1. CDR3 length: 12 residues. V was clipped by 2 bases and J by 8 bases; unmatched bases: 0. CDR1 is SNHLY and CDR2 is FYNNEI in the germline V gene. CDR3 in amino acids: CASSETGDEQFF. CDR3 nucleotide sequence: TGTGCCAGCAGTGAAACAGGGGATGAGCAGTTCTTC.

V is TRBV30 and J is TRBJ2-2; 10 nucleotides align to TRBD2. This CDR3 comprises 15 residues. With 3 bases clipped from V and 7 bases from J, the junction kept 8 bases outside the gene matches. Germline V gives CDR1 GTSNPN, CDR2 SVGIG (reference sequence). In nucleotides, the CDR3 is TGTGCCTGGAGCCACACTAGCGGGATTCACGGGGAGCTGTTTTTT. Residues: CAWSHTSGIHGELFF.

The chain recombines TRBV5-1 with TRBJ2-6, with D uncertain. CDR3 size: 14 residues. The ends were cut back, 0 bases at V and 2 bases at J, with 3 bases in the middle. Looked up from germline, CDR1 is SGHRS and CDR2 is YFSETQ. This CDR3 reads CASSLAAGANVLTF. CDR3 DNA sequence: TGCGCCAGCAGCTTGGCTGCTGGGGCCAACGTCCTGACTTTC.

This clonotype appeared a few times. The genes are TRBV4-1 and TRBJ2-3; 11 nucleotides agree with TRBD2. The CDR3 sequence is 17 residues long. Germline CDR1 reads MGHRA; CDR2 reads YSYEKL. V trimming: 0 bases; J trimming: 7 bases; junction bases outside the gene matches: 9. In DNA, the CDR3 is TGCGCCAGCAGCCAAGATCACGTAGCGGGGGGGCAAAATACGCAGTATTTT. Translated, it gives CASSQDHVAGGQNTQYF.

This clonotype has only a few counts. V usage is TRBV7-9 and J usage is TRBJ2-5, with D tentatively TRBD1 (6 bases). Germline V lookup: CDR1 SEHNR, CDR2 FQNEAQ (reference sequence). With 6 bases removed from V and 0 bases from J, the gap between germline ends came to 14 bases. This CDR3 is built from 15 residues. CDR3 in DNA: TGTGCCAGCAGACTCTACCAGGGGAACCAAGAGACCCAGTACTTC. It translates to CASRLYQGNQETQYF.

This clonotype showed up many times. This rearrangement joins TRBV30 to TRBJ2-5; 7 positions match TRBD2. The CDR3 is 13 residues long. V was clipped by 5 bases and J by 3 bases; unmatched bases: 6. Germline V gene lookup returns CDR1 GTSNPN and CDR2 SVGIG (reference sequence). CDR3 sequence (DNA): TGTGCCTGGCTTGGGACTACAGAAGAGACCCAGTACTTC. It encodes CAWLGTTEETQYF.

This clonotype was observed at least ten times. The V gene is TRBV2, the J gene TRBJ1-1, with D possibly being TRBD1 (6 bases). V was cut by 7 bases and J by 7 bases, with 19 bases left in between. Germline-derived CDR1 and CDR2 are SNHLY and FYNNEI. The CDR3 extends over 14 amino acids. In DNA form, the CDR3 reads TGTGCCAGCACGACCCTCGACAAGACAGGTGAAGCTTTCTTT. Amino acid sequence: CASTTLDKTGEAFF.

The chain couples TRBV29-1 to TRBJ1-4; D might be TRBD1 (5 bases). The V end lost 3 bases, the J end lost 8 bases, and 13 bases lay between the germline ends. Germline V gene sequence: CDR1 SQVTM, CDR2 ANQGSEA. The CDR3 has 13 residues. CDR3 sequence reads: CSVDQGNGEKLFF. The CDR3 coding sequence is TGCAGCGTTGATCAGGGAAATGGGGAAAAACTGTTTTTT.

This clonotype was found a few times. The chain combines TRBV6-1 with TRBJ2-2; 14 positions agree with TRBD2. V trimming: 4 bases; J trimming: 9 bases; junction bases outside the gene matches: 4. Germline values: CDR1 MNHNS, CDR2 SASEGT. The CDR3 is 15 amino acids. CDR3 residues: CASSGRLAGGRELFF. The CDR3 coding sequence is TGTGCCAGCAGTGGTCGACTAGCGGGGGGGCGGGAGCTGTTTTTT.

This clonotype was counted ten times or more. The chain links TRBV5-1 to TRBJ2-1, with TRBD1 identical over 9 bases. V lost 7 bases and J lost 8; bases outside the gene matches: 10. Germline V gene data show CDR1 as SGHRS and CDR2 as YFSETQ. The CDR3 contains 14 residues. The CDR3 sequence is CASRRTGAGHEQFF. The CDR3 nucleotides are TGCGCCAGCCGAAGGACAGGGGCAGGCCATGAGCAGTTCTTC. The full variable domain, completed using reference TRBV5-1 and TRBJ2-1, is KAGVTQTPRYLIKTRGQQVTLSCSPISGHRSVSWYQQTPGQGLQFLFEYFSETQRNKGNFPGRFSGRQFSNSRSEMNVSTLELGDSALYLCASRRTGAGHEQFFGPGTRLTVL.

The gene calls are TRBV20-1 and TRBJ2-7; D gene unclear. Trimming removed 1 base from V and 7 bases from J, with 5 bases in between. CDR3 size: 10 residues. CDR1 and CDR2 (germline): DFQATT, SNEGSKA (reference sequence). The CDR3 spells CSARVPEQYF. CDR3 DNA sequence: TGCAGTGCTAGAGTCCCTGAGCAGTACTTC.

This clonotype was observed a few times. This chain links TRBV7-8 with TRBJ2-1; 13 bases are a match to TRBD2. Trimming at V came to 5 bases and at J to 8 bases, leaving 9 bases not matched to a gene. CDR3 length equals 16 residues. Germline assignment: CDR1 SGHVS and CDR2 FQNEAQ. In DNA form, the CDR3 reads TGTGCCAGCAGCACCCCCGGGACTAGCGGGGTGGATGAGCAGTTCTTC. Protein product: CASSTPGTSGVDEQFF.

This clonotype was counted a single time. The V gene is TRBV30, the J gene TRBJ2-5; TRBD2 matches 9 bases. V shed 5 bases, J shed 5 bases, and the junction held 12 bases outside the gene matches. The CDR3 extends over 15 amino acids. Per germline, CDR1 GTSNPN and CDR2 SVGIG (reference sequence). CDR3 sequence reads: CAWGRGLASRETQYF. The CDR3 DNA is TGTGCCTGGGGGCGGGGACTAGCATCCCGGGAGACCCAGTACTTC.

This clonotype was found a few times. The genes are TRBV20-1 and TRBJ2-1; 7 positions agree with TRBD1. Per germline, CDR1 DFQATT and CDR2 SNEGSKA (reference sequence). This CDR3 is 13 amino acids long. The V segment lost 4 bases and the J segment 8 bases; nucleotides outside the gene matches: 8. The DNA of the CDR3 is TGCAGTGCTACTTCAGGGGGTAGAGATGAGCAGTTCTTC. Its protein product is CSATSGGRDEQFF.

This clonotype has ten or more counts. The chain couples TRBV11-1 to TRBJ2-5; D is undetermined. The length of the CDR3 is 14 residues. Trimming pared 5 bases from V and 0 bases from J, leaving 10 bases between. Germline-derived CDR1 and CDR2 are SGHAT and FQDESV (reference sequence). In nucleotides, the CDR3 is TGTGCCAGCAGCCCCGAGTCGTACCAAGAGACCCAGTACTTC. Translation gives CASSPESYQETQYF.

The chain uses TRBV5-1 and TRBJ1-3; 7 nucleotides line up with TRBD1. V dropped 7 bases and J dropped 8; count of bases not matched to a gene: 12. Germline CDR1 reads SGHRS; CDR2 reads YFSETQ. The CDR3 loop spans 14 amino acids. CDR3 in amino acids: CASSSGDRGDTIYF. CDR3 DNA sequence: TGCGCCAGCTCGAGCGGGGACAGAGGGGACACCATATATTTT.

This clonotype has a count of ten or more. The chain has TRBV30 and TRBJ2-2, with D unresolved. V was trimmed by 3 bases and J by 7 bases, leaving 15 bases between them. In germline, CDR1 is GTSNPN, CDR2 SVGIG (reference sequence). The CDR3 runs to 14 residues. CDR3 DNA: TGTGCCTGGAGGGGCTGGCGATATGGCGGGGAGCTGTTTTTT. This gives the protein CAWRGWRYGGELFF. Full variable domain (remainder filled in from reference TRBV30 and TRBJ2-2): SQTIHQWPATLVQPVGSPLSLECTVEGTSNPNLYWYRQAAGRGLQLLFYSVGIGQISSEVPQNLSASRPQDRQFILSSKKLLLSDSGFYLCAWRGWRYGGELFFGEGSRLTVL.

This clonotype was counted ten times or more. This sequence joins TRBV27 and TRBJ2-1; D call uncertain. Germline-derived CDR1 and CDR2 are MNHEY and SMNVEV (reference sequence). V lost 5 bases and J lost 0, with 14 bases in between. The CDR3 consists of 16 residues. The CDR3 spells CASSPRRVSSYNEQFF. CDR3 bases: TGTGCCAGCAGTCCCCGACGAGTGAGCTCCTACAATGAGCAGTTCTTC.

The chain combines TRBV10-3 with TRBJ1-2; 7 nucleotides agree with TRBD1. Germline values: CDR1 ENHRY, CDR2 SYGVKD. Unmatched junction bases numbered 6, after V lost 6 bases and J lost 2 bases. The CDR3 is made up of 14 amino acids. The CDR3 is CAISTGTANYGYTF. CDR3 DNA: TGTGCCATCAGCACCGGGACAGCAAACTATGGCTACACCTTC.

The chain links TRBV5-6 to TRBJ2-1; TRBD2 matches 8 bases. Germline CDR1 reads SGHDT; CDR2 reads YYEEEE. J lost 8 bases, V lost 1 base, and 11 bases had no gene match. CDR3 size: 16 residues. The chain's CDR3 is CASSLLADLAGDEQFF. In DNA, the CDR3 is TGTGCCAGCAGCTTGTTGGCCGACCTAGCGGGCGATGAGCAGTTCTTC.

The chain links TRBV6-1 to TRBJ1-3; D remains ambiguous. CDR1 is MNHNS, CDR2 SASEGT, per germline. The CDR3 consists of 13 residues. V lost 8 bases and J lost 0, with 8 bases in between. The CDR3 here is CASSWNSGNTIYF. CDR3 DNA: TGTGCCAGCTCATGGAACTCTGGAAACACCATATATTTT.

V is TRBV7-8 and J is TRBJ2-3; D unresolved. This CDR3 contains 13 residues. V lost 6 bases to trimming and J lost 9 bases, with 16 bases between them. Germline V lookup: CDR1 SGHVS, CDR2 FQNEAQ. CDR3 in DNA: TGTGCCAGCAGATCCCCGGTACTCCGGACGCAGTATTTT. Protein product: CASRSPVLRTQYF.

The chain has TRBV9 and TRBJ2-1; D perhaps matches TRBD2 (6 bases). The CDR3 spans 14 residues. Germline V CDR1 and CDR2: SGDLS, YYNGEE. The V gene lost 3 bases and the J gene lost 3 bases, with 10 bases spanning the gap. CDR3 in amino acids: CASSDGSRYNEQFF. The CDR3 bases are TGTGCCAGCAGCGACGGGAGTCGCTACAATGAGCAGTTCTTC.

This clonotype was picked up a small number of times. The chain joins TRBV7-2 to TRBJ2-3; no clear D. This CDR3 has 13 amino acids. The V gene's germline CDR1 is SGHTA and CDR2 FQGNSA. The V gene lost 2 bases and the J gene lost 6 bases, with 9 bases spanning the gap. The CDR3 protein is CASSLNEADTQYF. CDR3 bases: TGTGCCAGCAGCTTAAACGAGGCTGATACGCAGTATTTT. Variable domain in full (rest from reference TRBV7-2 and TRBJ2-3): GAGVSQSPSNKVTEKGKDVELRCDPISGHTALYWYRQSLGQGLEFLIYFQGNSAPDKSGLPSDRFSAERTGGSVSTLTIQRTQQEDSAVYLCASSLNEADTQYFGPGTRLTVL.

This sequence joins TRBV24-1 and TRBJ2-1; D remains ambiguous. Germline CDR1 reads KGHDR; CDR2 reads SFDVKD. V lost 2 bases, J lost 9 bases, and 10 bases lay in between. CDR3 length equals 13 residues. The CDR3 loop is CATSDSVNGEQFF. CDR3 sequence (DNA): TGTGCCACCAGTGATTCTGTAAACGGTGAGCAGTTCTTC.